This T cell receptor beta chain comes out of a study of patients and donors after allogeneic stem cell transplantation. TCRdb analysed the RT-PCR reads with MiXCR anew, one entry per CDR3 protein. The sample lists 400,000 to 450,000 distinct CDR3 sequences, more than 15% seen once, with less than 8% in the top ten. The CDR3 is 15 residues long. Germline CDR1 and CDR2: SGHVS and FQNEAQ. The junction had 11 bases not matched to a gene; V was cut back by 6 bases and J by 3 bases. This rearrangement joins TRBV7-8 to TRBJ2-7; 7 bases are shared with TRBD2. The clonotype was recovered from a human donor who was either an allogeneic HSCT recipient or a stem cell or donor lymphocyte infusion donor (not recorded which). It is not recorded whose cells these are; they may come from a transplant donor. Input material: blood, either unsorted or a sorted T cell fraction (not recorded which). The CDR3 nucleotides read TGTGCCAGCAGACTAAAGCGGGGTCCGTACTACGAGCAGTACTTC. Protein: CASRLKRGPYYEQYF.